This T cell receptor beta chain derives from a study of blood T cells in healthy people across ages. Then a second PCR, running roughly 7 to 11 cycles, was carried out with a sample-barcoded 5' primer and a J-beta primer mix. Each cDNA molecule was tagged by a template-switch adaptor with 12 random nucleotides. Samples each returned at least 3 million CDR3-containing paired-end reads. TCRdb analysed the 5' RACE reads with MiXCR anew, one entry per CDR3 protein. Here the sample spans approximately 1,700,000 distinct CDR3 sequences, roughly two fifths being singletons. Study-wide results and limits: Per million T cells, TCR beta diversity dropped about linearly as age rose.

The CDR3 sequence is 15 residues long. Between the trimmed V and J ends, which lost 6 bases and 3 bases, there was a span of 15 bases. Comments on this clonotype: The antigen is undetermined.

Isolation per sample recovered at least 7 million PBMCs. The source of this sequence is a human donor in good health. This sequence joins TRBV12-3 or TRBV12-4 and TRBJ1-5, with D perhaps matching TRBD1 (5 bases). The sequenced material came from blood. CDR3 sequence reads: CASSAGPGINQPQHF. As DNA, the CDR3 is TGTGCCAGCAGCGCAGGGCCGGGTATCAATCAGCCCCAGCATTTT.